This record concerns one T cell receptor beta chain sequence. No antigen is known for it. Per-nucleotide qualities are absent, and no much larger clonotype sits a single base away. This specimen belongs to a study of Ad26.COV2.S vaccination and SARS-CoV-2 variants (dated by TCRdb to 2020 to 2022). At the level of the whole study: Vaccine-arm donors came from COV1001, a multicentre, randomized, double-blind, placebo-controlled phase I-IIa trial of Ad26.COV2.S in healthy adults. Ad26.COV2.S was given intramuscularly at 5x10^10 or 1x10^11 viral particles, as a single shot or as two shots 56 days apart. TCRbeta repertoire sequencing was used to assess the specificity and breadth of SARS-CoV-2-reactive T cell receptors after Ad26.COV2.S vaccination. A total of roughly 32 samples were included in the TCR-sequenced set, comprising roughly 19 Ad26.COV2.S vaccine recipients, 5 placebo recipients and 8 SARS-CoV-2 convalescent individuals. Trial participants were randomized into five groups of five: low-dose or high-dose Ad26.COV2.S given once or twice, or placebo on both occasions. Investigators did not know the trial group allocation while performing experiments and assessing outcomes. The investigation overall reported the following: Spike-specific TCR breadth was higher in Ad26.COV2.S recipients than in placebo recipients (P = 0.0014). Vaccine and placebo recipients had similar non-spike TCR breadth, a finding consistent with the vaccine containing only spike. According to the authors, total T cell responses may have been underestimated by the TCR breadth and depth analyses. Comparing responses between vaccine doses or regimens was not something the study was powered to do. Substantial breadth of spike-specific CD8+ and CD4+ T cell responses was reported after vaccination.

The immunoSEQ Assay was used to sequence TCRbeta CDR3 regions. After extraction, genomic DNA underwent amplification by bias-controlled multiplex PCR, followed by high-throughput sequencing. The source study handled its data this way. To quantify the absolute abundance of each unique TCRbeta CDR3 region, sequences were collapsed and filtered. T cell fraction was estimated by normalization of TCRbeta template counts to usable DNA, with usable DNA being measured through amplification of reference genes present in all nucleated cells. Repertoire TCRs were annotated as SARS-CoV-2-specific when V gene, CDR3 amino acid sequence and J gene were exactly matched to a known reactive TCR set. The reference SARS-CoV-2 TCR set was obtained from MIRA and was filtered for enrichment in COVID-19-positive ImmuneCODE repertoires, whereby public or cross-reactive TCRs were removed. Drawing on the MIRA antigens, annotated TCRs were analysed further at the level of specific ORF or position within ORF. Breadth was defined as the number of annotated unique rearrangements divided by the total number of unique productive rearrangements, and depth was defined as the summed frequency of the annotated unique rearrangements. Two-sided Wilcoxon rank-sum tests were applied when comparing TCR breadth between groups. TCRdb holds this immuneACCESS table with in-frame rearrangements only. Some clones are missing; in checked studies, unresolved V genes explain under half, and the rest has no known cause. D and trimming were read from the DNA, whereas the V and J calls and clone size are those reported in that table. The sample data list approximately 250,000 clones, and approximately 88% of these were observed just once. The ten largest account for 2.5% to 3.5% of the sample.

The sample's treatment or condition label is to be understood as: some 20 received Ad26.COV2.S at low or high dose, single or two shots; several received placebo; per-sample allocation not given. For vaccine and placebo recipients, repertoires were sequenced using samples collected on day 63 after the first injection. In Cohort 1b, around 23 adults aged 18-55 years were enrolled at a single site in Boston, USA, between 29 July and 7 August 2020. Ad26.COV2.S was a replication-incompetent adenovirus type 26 vector expressing a prefusion-stabilized SARS-CoV-2 spike protein from the original Wuhan strain. CDR1 MNHEY and CDR2 SVGEGT are derived from the germline V gene. From the cysteine up to the phenylalanine, the CDR3 has a length of 18 residues. Left in the record is the CDR3 DNA by itself, 54 bases read in frame from the first base. V drops 2 bases and J drops 0 bases, leaving 17 bases in between.

The chain couples TRBV6-2 or TRBV6-3 to TRBJ2-4; TRBD1 is perhaps the D gene, given 5 matching bases. Sequencing was performed on peripheral blood, taken in a trial of Ad26.COV2.S vaccine versus placebo. The origin of this receptor is a person aged 18-60 years who received the Ad26.COV2.S COVID-19 vaccine or a placebo. CDR3 sequence: CASSYDSPQLLAKNIQYF. The DNA sequence is TGTGCCAGCAGTTACGACAGCCCCCAATTACTAGCCAAAAACATTCAGTACTTC.